Following are 12 T cell receptor beta chains from one sample sequenced in a study of blood T cell repertoires in COVID-19. The table came from immunoSEQ multiplex PCR; TCRdb's copy has only in-frame clones and leaves some out. The sample carries a few hundred thousand clones, roughly nine tenths recorded once. The sequencing input was peripheral blood. These receptors were collected from a man aged 60 to 75 with acute or convalescent COVID-19.

The chain is built from TRBV24-1 and TRBJ2-7; D unresolved. CDR1 is KGHDR and CDR2 is SFDVKD in the germline V gene. This CDR3 has 14 amino acids. The V end lost 3 bases, the J end lost 5 bases, and 13 bases lay between the germline ends. The CDR3 loop is CATSDRMLPHEQYF. CDR3 bases: TGTGCCACCAGTGATCGTATGCTACCGCACGAGCAGTACTTC.

This rearrangement joins TRBV5-5 to TRBJ1-2; no definite D call. The CDR3 runs 11 residues. V was shortened by 0 bases and J by 11 bases, with 8 bases between the two germline ends. The germline gives CDR1 SGHKS, CDR2 YYEKEE (reference sequence). The CDR3 nucleotides read TGTGCCAGCAGCTTGGGGCAGGCGTACACCTTC. Translating it yields CASSLGQAYTF.

The chain has TRBV4-1 and TRBJ2-7, with TRBD1 as a possible D gene (6 bases). V lost 3 bases, J lost 0 bases, and 12 bases lay in between. Germline CDR1 is MGHRA and CDR2 is YSYEKL. This CDR3 is 15 amino acids long. The CDR3 protein is CASSQVRQDSYEQYF. As DNA, the CDR3 is TGCGCCAGCAGCCAGGTAAGACAGGACTCCTACGAGCAGTACTTC.

This chain uses TRBV7-9 with TRBJ2-6, with D maybe TRBD2 (5 bases). V lost 5 bases to trimming and J lost 0 bases, with 11 bases between them. Germline V lookup: CDR1 SEHNR, CDR2 FQNEAQ (reference sequence). The CDR3 has 16 amino acids. Here the CDR3 reads CASSLGGGSGANVLTF. The CDR3 DNA reads TGTGCCAGCAGCCTCGGCGGAGGCTCTGGGGCCAACGTCCTGACTTTC. Full variable domain (remainder filled in from reference TRBV7-9 and TRBJ2-6): DTGVSQNPRHKITKRGQNVTFRCDPISEHNRLYWYRQTLGQGPEFLTYFQNEAQLEKSRLLSDRFSAERPKGSFSTLEIQRTEQGDSAMYLCASSLGGGSGANVLTFGAGSRLTVL.

This rearrangement joins TRBV11-2 to TRBJ2-5, with D possibly matching TRBD2 (6 bases). The CDR3 consists of 14 residues. Trimming removed 5 bases at V and 9 bases at J, with 19 bases between. CDR1 is SGHAT and CDR2 is FQNNGV in the germline V gene. The CDR3 DNA is TGTGCCAGCAGCCCAACGTTAGCGGCTGACGCCCAGTACTTC. Translation gives CASSPTLAADAQYF.

This CDR3 is CASSPFYWGRGYNEQFF. The DNA of the CDR3 is TGTGCCAGCAGCCCTTTTTATTGGGGGAGGGGTTACAATGAGCAGTTCTTC. J is TRBJ2-1 and V is TRBV7-9; 7 bases align to TRBD2. Trimming at V came to 5 bases and at J to 4 bases, leaving 14 bases not matched to a gene. The germline V gene encodes CDR1 SEHNR and CDR2 FQNEAQ (reference sequence). The CDR3 is 17 amino acids.

For the CDR3, the DNA is TGCGCCAGCAGCCTGAACTGGGCGGAGGATTCACCCCTCCACTTT. It codes for CASSLNWAEDSPLHF. This sequence joins TRBV5-1 and TRBJ1-6; D not resolved. CDR1 and CDR2 from the germline V gene are SGHRS and YFSETQ. The CDR3 has 15 amino acids. Trimming stripped 4 bases from V and 8 bases from J, with 16 bases between.

This clone occurred a few times. This chain connects TRBV9 to TRBJ1-6; D not resolved. Germline CDR1 is SGDLS and CDR2 is YYNGEE. The CDR3 totals 13 residues. The V and J ends lost 3 bases and 7 bases respectively, with 8 bases between them. DNA of the CDR3: TGTGCCAGCAGCGGAGGCTCGAATTCACCCCTCCACTTT. Translated, it gives CASSGGSNSPLHF.

The chain has TRBV14 and TRBJ1-5, with D unclear. In germline, CDR1 is SGHDN, CDR2 FVKESK. This CDR3 has 13 amino acids. The V gene lost 4 bases and the J gene lost 4 bases, with 8 bases spanning the gap. DNA for the CDR3: TGTGCCAGCAGCCGCACAGAGAATCAGCCCCAGCATTTT. It translates to CASSRTENQPQHF.

The genes are TRBV7-6 and TRBJ1-2, with 8 bases aligning to TRBD1. J was trimmed by 2 bases and V by 3 bases; bases with no gene match: 11. The CDR3 loop spans 17 amino acids. Germline CDR1 reads SGHVS; CDR2 reads FNYEAQ. The CDR3 DNA sequence: TGTGCCAGCAGCTTCGGACAGGGCGAGCGCCCAAACTATGGCTACACCTTC. Its translation: CASSFGQGERPNYGYTF.

J is TRBJ2-7 and V is TRBV4-3; no reliable D call. This CDR3 spans 13 amino acids. Trimming took off 0 bases at V and 3 bases at J, with 6 bases between the two ends. Per germline, CDR1 LGHNA and CDR2 YSLEER. The CDR3 coding sequence is TGCGCCAGCAGCCAAGATGTAGACTACGAGCAGTACTTC. This translates into CASSQDVDYEQYF.

The CDR3 DNA sequence: TGTGCCAGCTCACCTCCAGACGGGGGGCCCGGGGAGCTGTTTTTT. It encodes CASSPPDGGPGELFF. The chain joins TRBV18 to TRBJ2-2, with D tentatively TRBD2 (7 bases). This CDR3 has 15 residues. V lost 3 bases and J 6 bases, leaving 14 bases between the germline ends. From germline, CDR1 is KGHSH and CDR2 LQKENI.